These 10 T cell receptor beta chains originate from one sample sequenced in a study of cytomegalovirus exposure and HLA in healthy donors. PCR was performed using 60 Vbeta and 13 Jbeta primers. TCRdb's table, derived via immunoSEQ multiplex PCR, lists solely in-frame clones and lacks some. The data contain around 80,000 clones, 60% to 85% of them singletons. Material for sequencing was PBMCs. Receptors were obtained from a man in his forties or fifties in good health and CMV-seronegative.

The chain couples TRBV11-2 to TRBJ2-7; D is ambiguous. With 5 bases removed from V and 0 bases from J, the gap between germline ends came to 11 bases. CDR3 length: 14 residues. Germline-derived CDR1 and CDR2 are SGHAT and FQNNGV. CDR3 in DNA: TGTGCCAGCAGCCCGTCGAGACTCTCCTACGAGCAGTACTTC. Its translation: CASSPSRLSYEQYF.

With regard to this clone: A junction boundary mismatches the germline segment, possibly from a read error. The rearrangement joins TRBV7-9 to TRBJ2-7; 7 nucleotides match TRBD2. CDR1 is SEHNR and CDR2 is FQNEAQ in the germline V gene (reference sequence). The CDR3 totals 15 residues. As DNA, the CDR3 is TGTTCCAGCAGCCTAGGGGACCGGGAGGTAGCCGAGCAGTACTTC. Encoded protein: CSSSLGDREVAEQYF.

CDR3 sequence reads: CASSLVSGYPSYEQYF. The CDR3 bases are TGTGCCAGCAGCTTGGTCAGCGGGTACCCTTCCTACGAGCAGTACTTC. V is TRBV5-4 and J is TRBJ2-7; the D gene is possibly TRBD2 (6 bases). From germline, CDR1 is SGHNT and CDR2 YYREEE (reference sequence). V lost 0 bases and J 1 base, leaving 14 bases between the germline ends. The CDR3 is made up of 16 amino acids.

For the CDR3, the DNA is TGTGCCAGCAGGCCGCCGGGTAGCGGGGGCCTTAATACGCAGTATTTT. The encoded protein is CASRPPGSGGLNTQYF. The chain carries TRBV11-2 and TRBJ2-3; the match to TRBD2 covers 9 bases. The CDR3 runs 16 residues. CDR1 and CDR2 (germline): SGHAT, FQNNGV. With 6 bases clipped from V and 7 bases from J, the junction kept 14 bases outside the gene matches. The variable domain in full, with the rest retrieved from reference TRBV11-2 and TRBJ2-3, is EAGVAQSPRYKIIEKRQSVAFWCNPISGHATLYWYQQILGQGPKLLIQFQNNGVVDDSQLPKDRFSAERLKGVDSTLKIQPAKLEDSAVYLCASRPPGSGGLNTQYFGPGTRLTVL.

CDR3 in amino acids: CTSSQPRRAGVIEQFF. The CDR3 bases are TGCACCAGCAGCCAACCACGGCGAGCGGGAGTGATTGAGCAGTTCTTC. The V and J genes are TRBV1 and TRBJ2-1; the D call TRBD2 from the table was never checked on the DNA. TRBV1 is recorded as a pseudogene. The CDR3 runs to 16 residues.

The chain combines TRBV6-5 with TRBJ2-5, with 9 bases aligning to TRBD1. The germline V gene encodes CDR1 MNHEY and CDR2 SVGAGI. The CDR3 contains 15 residues. Trimming took 6 bases from V and 5 from J; bases not matched to a gene: 10. The CDR3 sequence: CASRPQGALRETQYF. As DNA, the CDR3 is TGTGCCAGCAGGCCACAGGGGGCTCTAAGGGAGACCCAGTACTTC.

The rearrangement links TRBV7-3 to TRBJ2-5; D uncertain. The CDR3 sequence is 13 residues long. Trimming took off 1 base at V and 3 bases at J, with 6 bases between the two ends. Germline V CDR1 and CDR2: SGHTA, FQGTGA. The CDR3 nucleotides are TGTGCCAGCAGCTTAATACGGGAAGAGACCCAGTACTTC. Encoded protein: CASSLIREETQYF.

This clone occurred a few times. The chain employs TRBV9 and TRBJ2-3; D uncertain. The CDR3 runs to 13 residues. V was trimmed by 0 bases and J by 3 bases, leaving 5 bases between them. Germline CDR1 and CDR2: SGDLS and YYNGEE. CDR3: CASSVDRTDTQYF. The DNA of the CDR3 is TGTGCCAGCAGCGTAGATCGTACAGATACGCAGTATTTT.

This clone came up a few times. The chain carries TRBV2 and TRBJ2-1; the D gene is possibly TRBD2 (6 bases). Trimming took off 2 bases at V and 8 bases at J, with 7 bases between the two ends. The germline gives CDR1 SNHLY, CDR2 FYNNEI. The CDR3 extends over 12 amino acids. The CDR3 DNA reads as TGTGCCAGCAGTGAAACGGGGGATGAGCAGTTCTTC. Residues: CASSETGDEQFF.

The chain uses TRBV28 and TRBJ2-7; D call uncertain. The V and J ends lost 2 bases and 0 bases respectively, with 14 bases between them. The CDR3 runs to 16 residues. From germline, CDR1 is MDHEN and CDR2 SYDVKM. The DNA for the CDR3 is TGTGCCAGCAGTTTACCCCTCGGGTCCCCCTCCTACGAGCAGTACTTC. Protein sequence: CASSLPLGSPSYEQYF.